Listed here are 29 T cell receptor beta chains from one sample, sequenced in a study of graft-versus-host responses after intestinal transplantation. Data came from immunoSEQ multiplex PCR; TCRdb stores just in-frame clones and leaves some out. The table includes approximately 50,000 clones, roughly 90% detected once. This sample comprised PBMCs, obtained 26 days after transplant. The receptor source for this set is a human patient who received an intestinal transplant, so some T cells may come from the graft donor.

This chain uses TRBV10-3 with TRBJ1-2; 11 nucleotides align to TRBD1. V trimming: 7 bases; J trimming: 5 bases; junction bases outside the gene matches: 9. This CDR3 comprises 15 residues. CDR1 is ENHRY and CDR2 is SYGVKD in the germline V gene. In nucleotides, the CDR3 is TGTGCCATCACCGAGACCGGGACAGGGGGTTATGGCTACACCTTC. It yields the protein CAITETGTGGYGYTF.

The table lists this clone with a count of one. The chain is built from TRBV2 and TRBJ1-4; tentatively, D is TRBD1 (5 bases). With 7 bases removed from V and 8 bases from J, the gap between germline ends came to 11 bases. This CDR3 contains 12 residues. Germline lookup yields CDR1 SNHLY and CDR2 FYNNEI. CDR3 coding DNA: TGTGCCAGCAACCAGGGTGGGGAAAAACTGTTTTTT. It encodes CASNQGGEKLFF.

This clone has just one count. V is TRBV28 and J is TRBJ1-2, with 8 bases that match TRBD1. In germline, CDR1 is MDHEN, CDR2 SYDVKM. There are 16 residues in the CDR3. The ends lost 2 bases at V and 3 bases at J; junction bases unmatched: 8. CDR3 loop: CASSLDRGHYDYGYTF. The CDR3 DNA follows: TGTGCCAGCAGTTTAGACAGGGGCCACTACGACTATGGCTACACCTTC.

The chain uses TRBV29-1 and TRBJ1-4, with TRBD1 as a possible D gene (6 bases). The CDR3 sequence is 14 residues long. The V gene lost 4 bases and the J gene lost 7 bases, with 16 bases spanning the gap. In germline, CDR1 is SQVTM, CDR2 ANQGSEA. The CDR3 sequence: CSVVGGLGVEKLFF. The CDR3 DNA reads TGCAGCGTTGTGGGGGGGCTCGGGGTTGAAAAACTGTTTTTT.

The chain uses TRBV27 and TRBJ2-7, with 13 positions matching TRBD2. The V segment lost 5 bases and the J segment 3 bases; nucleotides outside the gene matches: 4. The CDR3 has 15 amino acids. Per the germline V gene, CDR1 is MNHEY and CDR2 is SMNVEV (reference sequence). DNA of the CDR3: TGTGCCAGCAGTAGGGGACTAGCGGGAAACTACGAGCAGTACTTC. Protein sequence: CASSRGLAGNYEQYF.

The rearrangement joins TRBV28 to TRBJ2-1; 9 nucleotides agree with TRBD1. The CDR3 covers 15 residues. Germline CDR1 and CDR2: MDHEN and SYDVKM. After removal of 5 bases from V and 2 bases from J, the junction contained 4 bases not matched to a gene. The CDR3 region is CASSPGQGPYNEQFF. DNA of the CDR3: TGTGCCAGCAGTCCAGGACAGGGGCCCTACAATGAGCAGTTCTTC.

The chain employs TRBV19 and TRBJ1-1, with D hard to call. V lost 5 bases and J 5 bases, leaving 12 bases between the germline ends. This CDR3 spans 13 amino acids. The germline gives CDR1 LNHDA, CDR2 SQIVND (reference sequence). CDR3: CASSVSEWTEAFF. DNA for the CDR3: TGTGCCAGTAGTGTGAGTGAATGGACTGAAGCTTTCTTT.

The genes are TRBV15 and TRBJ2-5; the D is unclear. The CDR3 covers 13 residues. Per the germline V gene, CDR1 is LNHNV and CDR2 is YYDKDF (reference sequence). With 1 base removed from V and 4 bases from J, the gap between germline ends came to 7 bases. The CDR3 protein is CATSRGPGETQYF. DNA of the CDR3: TGTGCCACCAGCAGAGGCCCGGGAGAGACCCAGTACTTC.

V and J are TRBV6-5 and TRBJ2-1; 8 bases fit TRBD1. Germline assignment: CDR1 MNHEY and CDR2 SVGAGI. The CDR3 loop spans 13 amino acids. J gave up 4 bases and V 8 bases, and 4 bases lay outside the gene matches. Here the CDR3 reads CASRTGMYNEQFF. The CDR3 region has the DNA TGTGCCAGCCGGACAGGGATGTACAATGAGCAGTTCTTC.

CDR3 amino acids: CASSYGYNEQFF. The CDR3 nucleotides read TGTGCCAGCAGCTACGGTTACAATGAGCAGTTCTTC. The genes are TRBV14 and TRBJ2-1, with D uncertain. The CDR3 loop spans 12 amino acids. V lost 5 bases and J 4 bases, leaving 6 bases between the germline ends. CDR1 SGHDN and CDR2 FVKESK come from the germline V gene.

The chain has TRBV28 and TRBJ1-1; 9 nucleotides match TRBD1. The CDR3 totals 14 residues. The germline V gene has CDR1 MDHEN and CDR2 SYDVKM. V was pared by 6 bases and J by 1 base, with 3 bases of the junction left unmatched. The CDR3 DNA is TGTGCCAGCAGACGACAGGGGGAGAACACTGAAGCTTTCTTT. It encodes CASRRQGENTEAFF.

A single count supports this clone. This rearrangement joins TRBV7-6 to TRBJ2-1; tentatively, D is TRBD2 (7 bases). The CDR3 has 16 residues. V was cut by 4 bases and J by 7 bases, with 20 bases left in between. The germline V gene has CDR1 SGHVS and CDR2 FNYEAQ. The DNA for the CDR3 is TGTGCCAGCAGCTCACTTCTCGGGGGGCCGGCGAATGAGCAGTTCTTC. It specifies CASSSLLGGPANEQFF.

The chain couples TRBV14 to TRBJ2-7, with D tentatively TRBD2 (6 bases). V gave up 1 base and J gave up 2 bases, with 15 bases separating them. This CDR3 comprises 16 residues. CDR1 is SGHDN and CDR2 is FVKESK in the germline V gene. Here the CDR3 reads CASSQGPGGSAYEQYF. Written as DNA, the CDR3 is TGTGCCAGCAGCCAAGGCCCCGGGGGTTCGGCCTACGAGCAGTACTTC.

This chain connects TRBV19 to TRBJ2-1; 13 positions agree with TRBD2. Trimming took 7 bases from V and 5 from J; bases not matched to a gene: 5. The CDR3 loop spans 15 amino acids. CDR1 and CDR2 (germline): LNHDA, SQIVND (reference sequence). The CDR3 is CASKMTSGGNNEQFF. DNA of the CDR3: TGTGCCAGTAAAATGACTAGCGGGGGGAACAATGAGCAGTTCTTC.

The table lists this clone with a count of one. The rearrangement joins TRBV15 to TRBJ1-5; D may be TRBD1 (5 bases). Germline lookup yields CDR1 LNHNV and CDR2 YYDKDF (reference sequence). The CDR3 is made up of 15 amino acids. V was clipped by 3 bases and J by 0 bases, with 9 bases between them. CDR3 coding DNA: TGTGCCACCAGCAGCAGAAGGGGTAGCAATCAGCCCCAGCATTTT. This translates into CATSSRRGSNQPQHF.

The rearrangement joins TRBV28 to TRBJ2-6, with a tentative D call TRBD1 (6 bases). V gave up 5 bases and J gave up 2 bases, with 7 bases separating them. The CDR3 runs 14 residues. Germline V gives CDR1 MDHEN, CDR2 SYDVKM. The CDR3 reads CASSKGAGANVLTF. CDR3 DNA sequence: TGTGCCAGCAGTAAGGGGGCTGGGGCCAACGTCCTGACTTTC.

In nucleotides, the CDR3 is TGTGCCAGCAGTTTATCGTTGGGTGGGGGCGAGACCCAGTACTTC. Translating it yields CASSLSLGGGETQYF. The chain recombines TRBV27 with TRBJ2-5, with a tentative D call TRBD1 (6 bases). The V and J ends lost 0 bases and 5 bases respectively, with 13 bases between them. CDR1 and CDR2 from the germline V gene are MNHEY and SMNVEV (reference sequence). The CDR3 length is 15 residues.

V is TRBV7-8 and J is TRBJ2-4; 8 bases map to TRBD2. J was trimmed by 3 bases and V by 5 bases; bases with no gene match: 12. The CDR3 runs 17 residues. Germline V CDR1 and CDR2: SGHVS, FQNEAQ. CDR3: CASSPYLGGGNKNIQYF. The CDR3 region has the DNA TGTGCCAGCAGCCCATACCTCGGGGGGGGAAACAAAAACATTCAGTACTTC.

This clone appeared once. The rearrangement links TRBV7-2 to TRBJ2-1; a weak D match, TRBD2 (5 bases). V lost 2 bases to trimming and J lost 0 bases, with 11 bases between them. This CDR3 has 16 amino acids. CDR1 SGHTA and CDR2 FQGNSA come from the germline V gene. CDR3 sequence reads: CASSLNGEISYNEQFF. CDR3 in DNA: TGTGCCAGCAGCTTAAACGGGGAGATCTCCTACAATGAGCAGTTCTTC.

The CDR3 DNA is TGCGCCAGCAGCCAAGTACCAGGGCCCGGAAACTATGGCTACACCTTC. As protein: CASSQVPGPGNYGYTF. The rearrangement joins TRBV4-1 to TRBJ1-2; D possibly corresponds to TRBD1 (5 bases). There are 16 residues in the CDR3. Deletions cut 1 base from V and 2 bases from J, with 14 bases between. Per germline, CDR1 MGHRA and CDR2 YSYEKL.

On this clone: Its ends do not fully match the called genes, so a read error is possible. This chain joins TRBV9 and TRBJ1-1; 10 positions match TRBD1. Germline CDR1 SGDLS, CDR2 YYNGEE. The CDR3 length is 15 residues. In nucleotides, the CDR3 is TGTGCCAGCAGCGTGACAGGGGGCTCAGGCACTGAAGCTTCCTTT. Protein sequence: CASSVTGGSGTEASF. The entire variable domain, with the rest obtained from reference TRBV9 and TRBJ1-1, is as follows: DSGVTQTPKHLITATGQRVTLRCSPRSGDLSVYWYQQSLDQGLQFLIQYYNGEERAKGNILERFSAQQFPDLHSELNLSSLELGDSALYFCASSVTGGSGTEASFGQGTRLTVV.

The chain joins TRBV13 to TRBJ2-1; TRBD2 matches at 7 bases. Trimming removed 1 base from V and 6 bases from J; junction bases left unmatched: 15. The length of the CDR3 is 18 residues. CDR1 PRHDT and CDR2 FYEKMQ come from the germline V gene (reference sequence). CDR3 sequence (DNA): TGTGCCAGCAGCTTAGCTGGCCAGCGGGAACAGTTTGGCAATGAGCAGTTCTTC. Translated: CASSLAGQREQFGNEQFF.

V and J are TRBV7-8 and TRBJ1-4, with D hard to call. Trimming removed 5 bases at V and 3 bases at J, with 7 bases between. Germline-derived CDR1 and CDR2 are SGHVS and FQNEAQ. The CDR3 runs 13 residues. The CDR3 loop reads CASSAYPNEKLFF. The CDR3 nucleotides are TGTGCCAGCAGCGCCTATCCTAATGAAAAACTGTTTTTT.

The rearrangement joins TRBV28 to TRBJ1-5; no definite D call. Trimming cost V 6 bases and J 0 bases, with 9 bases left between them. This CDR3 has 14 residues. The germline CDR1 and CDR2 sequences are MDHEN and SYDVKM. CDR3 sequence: CASRGGDSNQPQHF. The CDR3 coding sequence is TGTGCCAGCAGGGGCGGGGATAGCAATCAGCCCCAGCATTTT.

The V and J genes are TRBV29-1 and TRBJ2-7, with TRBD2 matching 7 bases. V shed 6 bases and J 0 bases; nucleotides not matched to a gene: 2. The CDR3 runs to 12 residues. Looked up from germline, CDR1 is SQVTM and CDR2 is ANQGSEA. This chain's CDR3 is CSVRGSSYEQYF. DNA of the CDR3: TGCAGCGTGCGGGGGAGCTCCTACGAGCAGTACTTC.

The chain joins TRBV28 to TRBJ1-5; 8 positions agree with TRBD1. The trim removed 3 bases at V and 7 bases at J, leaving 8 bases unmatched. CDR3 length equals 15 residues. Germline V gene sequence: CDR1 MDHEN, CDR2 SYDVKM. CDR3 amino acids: CASSFNSGGRQPQHF. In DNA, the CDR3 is TGTGCCAGCAGTTTTAATTCAGGGGGCAGACAGCCCCAGCATTTT. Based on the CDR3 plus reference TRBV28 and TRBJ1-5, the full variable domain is DVKVTQSSRYLVKRTGEKVFLECVQDMDHENMFWYRQDPGLGLRLIYFSYDVKMKEKGDIPEGYSVSREKKERFSLILESASTNQTSMYLCASSFNSGGRQPQHFGDGTRLSIL.

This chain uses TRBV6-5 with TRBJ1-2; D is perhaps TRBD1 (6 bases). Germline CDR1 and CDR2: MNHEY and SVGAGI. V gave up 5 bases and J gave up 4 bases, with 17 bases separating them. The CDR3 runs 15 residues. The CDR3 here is CASSLTRGGGYGYTF. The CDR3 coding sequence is TGTGCCAGCAGTCTTACCAGGGGCGGGGGCTATGGCTACACCTTC.

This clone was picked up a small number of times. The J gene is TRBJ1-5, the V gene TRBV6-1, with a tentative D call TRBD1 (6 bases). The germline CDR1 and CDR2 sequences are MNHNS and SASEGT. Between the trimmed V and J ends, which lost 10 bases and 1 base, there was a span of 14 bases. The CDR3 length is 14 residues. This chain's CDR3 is CAIEQGSSNQPQHF. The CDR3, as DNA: TGTGCCATCGAACAGGGATCGAGCAATCAGCCCCAGCATTTT.

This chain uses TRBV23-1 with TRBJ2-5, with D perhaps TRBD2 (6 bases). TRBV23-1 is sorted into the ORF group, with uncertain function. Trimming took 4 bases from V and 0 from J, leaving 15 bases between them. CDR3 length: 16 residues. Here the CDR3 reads CASSPGSGLYQETQYF. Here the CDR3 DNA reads TGCGCCAGCAGTCCCGGGAGCGGGTTGTACCAAGAGACCCAGTACTTC.